What follows are 20 T cell receptor beta chains derived from one specimen sequenced in a study of T cells in Graves' hyperthyroidism and ophthalmopathy (dated by TCRdb to between 2019 and 2020). The library was produced with multiplex PCR. TCRdb shows the sequencer as Illumina HiSeq 2000. The TCR beta CDR3 regions were amplified from the RNA transcripts. A first-round RT-PCR of the TCR CDR3 used the HTBI primer set with the Qiagen OneStep RT-PCR kit. The public reads were reprocessed in TCRdb via fastp at Q25 and MiXCR, keeping in-frame beta chains. Each entry is one CDR3 protein sequence, shown with its most common DNA and genes. The sample table shows about 510,000 distinct CDR3 sequences, and approximately 48% are seen once. Around 47% of the sample comes from the top ten. The specimen sequenced was peripheral blood or thyroid tissue (not recorded which). These receptors were obtained from an adult woman with Graves' disease, either hyperthyroidism or ophthalmopathy (not recorded which).

This clonotype has at least ten counts. The chain uses TRBV9 and TRBJ2-7; unclear D gene. Trimming took off 0 bases at V and 3 bases at J, with 10 bases between the two ends. The length of the CDR3 is 14 residues. Germline CDR1 is SGDLS and CDR2 is YYNGEE. CDR3 bases: TGTGCCAGCAGCGTAGGTCCCACGTACTACGAGCAGTACTTC. Translating gives CASSVGPTYYEQYF.

This sequence joins TRBV7-3 and TRBJ2-3; 8 nucleotides match TRBD2. The CDR3 extends over 15 amino acids. The germline gives CDR1 SGHTA, CDR2 FQGTGA. The V and J ends lost 2 bases and 5 bases, in that order; junction bases with no gene match: 6. The CDR3 sequence is CASSLDGTRIDTQYF. The DNA of the CDR3 is TGTGCCAGCAGCTTAGATGGGACTAGAATAGATACGCAGTATTTT.

This clonotype was seen at least ten times. The chain employs TRBV7-2 and TRBJ1-4, with a weak D call TRBD1 (6 bases). In germline, CDR1 is SGHTA, CDR2 FQGNSA. This CDR3 region has 13 residues. The ends were cut back, 5 bases at V and 5 bases at J, with 9 bases in the middle. The CDR3 here is CASSRGGNEKLFF. The CDR3 nucleotides are TGTGCCAGCAGCCGCGGGGGCAATGAAAAACTGTTTTTT.

The genes are TRBV2 and TRBJ1-5, with D tentatively TRBD1 (6 bases). Trimming cost V 6 bases and J 13 bases, with 19 bases left between them. The CDR3 contains 13 residues. CDR1 SNHLY and CDR2 FYNNEI come from the germline V gene. The CDR3 region has the DNA TGTGCCAGCAGAAAAGAGGGGGTGGCGGCTCAGCATTTT. Translating gives CASRKEGVAAQHF.

Comments on this clonotype: One end of the junction fails to match germline, which may point to a read error. This chain connects TRBV29-1 to TRBJ2-7; TRBD2 matches 8 bases. Germline lookup yields CDR1 SQVTM and CDR2 ANQGSEA. The CDR3 extends over 15 amino acids. The CDR3 DNA reads as TGTGCCAGCAAGCGGGGGCCCTACCTACCCTACGAGCAGTACTTC. Amino acid sequence: CASKRGPYLPYEQYF.

This clonotype was seen a handful of times. The chain combines TRBV2 with TRBJ2-7, with D perhaps being TRBD1 or TRBD2 (5 bases each). Trimming took off 1 base at V and 2 bases at J, with 9 bases between the two ends. From germline, CDR1 is SNHLY and CDR2 FYNNEI. The length of the CDR3 is 14 residues. Written as DNA, the CDR3 is TGTGCCAGCAGTGAAGAAGTGGGGGCCTACGAGCAGTACTTC. Translating it yields CASSEEVGAYEQYF.

This chain connects TRBV11-2 to TRBJ1-1; TRBD1 aligns across 7 bases. V shed 0 bases and J 3 bases; nucleotides not matched to a gene: 4. Germline V gene lookup returns CDR1 SGHAT and CDR2 FQNNGV. The CDR3 has 15 amino acids. This CDR3 reads CASSLETGWDTEAFF. In DNA form, the CDR3 reads TGTGCCAGCAGCTTAGAGACAGGGTGGGACACTGAAGCTTTCTTT.

J is TRBJ1-2 and V is TRBV7-9; D gene ambiguous. Germline CDR1 reads SEHNR; CDR2 reads FQNEAQ (reference sequence). V was cut by 2 bases and J by 4 bases, with 20 bases left in between. The CDR3 has 17 residues. The chain's CDR3 is CASSLYLRPDLFYGYTF. For the CDR3, the DNA is TGTGCCAGCAGCTTATATTTAAGGCCGGATCTGTTCTATGGCTACACCTTC.

This chain links TRBV29-1 with TRBJ2-7, with D tentatively TRBD2 (6 bases). Trimming removed 8 bases from V and 0 bases from J, with 17 bases in between. CDR1 and CDR2 from the germline V gene are SQVTM and ANQGSEA. The CDR3 totals 14 residues. The CDR3 sequence is CSRRSPGDSYEQYF. The CDR3 DNA is TGCAGCAGGAGAAGTCCGGGGGACTCCTACGAGCAGTACTTC.

This clonotype was recorded many times. The rearrangement links TRBV6-6 to TRBJ1-1; D may be TRBD1 (6 bases). V was clipped by 7 bases and J by 1 base, with 10 bases between them. Germline-derived CDR1 and CDR2 are MNHNY and SVGAGI (reference sequence). The CDR3 is 13 residues long. CDR3 sequence reads: CASIRQENTEAFF. CDR3 nucleotides: TGTGCCAGCATCCGACAGGAGAACACTGAAGCTTTCTTT.

Regarding this clonotype: A junction end diverges from the germline sequence, so it may reflect a read error. The V call is TRBV10-1, the J call TRBJ1-1, with 7 nucleotides matching TRBD1. CDR1 and CDR2 (germline): WNHNN, SYGVQD (reference sequence). The CDR3 sequence is 13 residues long. The DNA of the CDR3 is TGCGTCAGCAGACAGGGAGGGAACACTGAAGCTTTCTTT. Amino acids: CVSRQGGNTEAFF.

This clonotype was counted a few times. The rearrangement uses TRBV6-6 and TRBJ1-5; 9 bases align to TRBD1. Trimming removed 5 bases from V and 9 bases from J; junction bases left unmatched: 11. The CDR3 extends over 15 amino acids. Germline V gene data show CDR1 as MNHNY and CDR2 as SVGAGI (reference sequence). The CDR3 sequence is CASSDVDRGLGPQHF. The CDR3 bases are TGTGCCAGCAGTGACGTGGACAGGGGTTTGGGGCCCCAGCATTTT.

This clonotype came up many times. CDR3 nucleotide sequence: TGTGCCAGCAGCTTCGTACAGGGATTAGCTTTCTTT. This translates into CASSFVQGLAFF. The genes are TRBV7-2 and TRBJ1-1; D is perhaps TRBD1 (6 bases). This CDR3 region has 12 residues. CDR1 is SGHTA, CDR2 FQGNSA, per germline. The V end was cut by 3 bases, the J end by 10 bases, with 12 bases between.

This clonotype was seen ten or more times. The CDR3 protein is CASRYRGADQPQHF. CDR3 bases: TGTGCCAGCAGGTACAGGGGGGCGGATCAGCCCCAGCATTTT. The V call is TRBV6-1, the J call TRBJ1-5, with 8 bases identical to TRBD1. Germline V gene lookup returns CDR1 MNHNS and CDR2 SASEGT. With 6 bases clipped from V and 5 bases from J, the junction kept 6 bases outside the gene matches. The CDR3 consists of 14 residues.

Ten or more counts support this clonotype. The rearrangement links TRBV29-1 to TRBJ1-2; 8 bases line up with TRBD1. Trimming at V came to 7 bases and at J to 9 bases, leaving 13 bases not matched to a gene. From germline, CDR1 is SQVTM and CDR2 ANQGSEA. This CDR3 contains 13 residues. CDR3 in amino acids: CSAAGDRLSSYTF. In nucleotides, the CDR3 is TGCAGCGCTGCAGGGGACAGGCTTTCGAGCTACACCTTC.

This sequence joins TRBV20-1 and TRBJ2-7, with D tentatively TRBD2 (5 bases). V was clipped by 5 bases and J by 5 bases, with 13 bases between them. Germline CDR1 is DFQATT and CDR2 is SNEGSKA (reference sequence). This CDR3 has 12 amino acids. CDR3 sequence reads: CSAWNFGDEQYF. The CDR3 DNA reads TGCAGTGCTTGGAATTTCGGGGACGAGCAGTACTTC.

This chain joins TRBV20-1 and TRBJ2-5, with D maybe TRBD1 (5 bases). There are 14 residues in the CDR3. The ends were cut back, 6 bases at V and 3 bases at J, with 17 bases in the middle. Germline assignment: CDR1 DFQATT and CDR2 SNEGSKA (reference sequence). In DNA form, the CDR3 reads TGCAGTGCCAACCGCTTAGGGGCGGAAGAGACCCAGTACTTC. It codes for CSANRLGAEETQYF.

Only one count was recorded for this clonotype. A much more abundant neighbour one base away suggests this may be a read error. The gene calls are TRBV20-1 and TRBJ1-2; TRBD1 might be the D (5 bases). CDR3 length: 16 amino acids. Looked up from germline, CDR1 is DFQATT and CDR2 is SNEGSKA (reference sequence). Deletions cut 4 bases from V and 6 bases from J, with 24 bases between. The CDR3 region is CSAMESLYGRGDGYTF. The CDR3 coding sequence is TGCAGTGCTATGGAGTCACTATACGGTCGGGGGGATGGCTACACCTTC.

This clonotype showed up just a few times. The rearrangement joins TRBV9 to TRBJ1-2; D is uncertain. Between the trimmed V and J ends, which lost 2 bases and 0 bases, there was a span of 8 bases. CDR1 SGDLS and CDR2 YYNGEE come from the germline V gene. CDR3 length equals 14 residues. CDR3 amino acids: CASSVAGSNYGYTF. In nucleotides, the CDR3 is TGTGCCAGCAGCGTTGCGGGATCTAACTATGGCTACACCTTC.

To note about this clonotype: One end of the junction is discordant with germline, which a read error may explain. The rearrangement links TRBV10-2 to TRBJ2-7, with D hard to call. This CDR3 comprises 16 residues. Germline V gene data show CDR1 as WSHSY and CDR2 as SAAADI. The CDR3 sequence: CASISPMGRHSYEQYF. The CDR3 bases are TGTGCCAGCATCTCACCTATGGGCCGGCACTCCTACGAGCAGTACTTC.